Presented here are 21 T cell receptor beta chains from one specimen sequenced in a study of T cells in Graves' hyperthyroidism and ophthalmopathy. Amplification of TCR beta CDR3 regions was performed using RNA transcripts as template. The HTBI set primed first-round TCR CDR3 RT-PCR. Each CDR3 protein is one row after TCRdb ran MiXCR on the multiplex PCR reads. This sample has about 640,000 distinct CDR3 sequences; around 21% occur once, and the top ten carry about 35%. Sequenced material: blood. The receptors come from a man aged 25 to 40 with Graves' ophthalmopathy.

This clonotype was seen many times. The chain employs TRBV20-1 and TRBJ2-5; the match to TRBD2 covers 10 bases. The CDR3 runs to 16 residues. J was trimmed by 6 bases and V by 0 bases; bases with no gene match: 10. Germline V lookup: CDR1 DFQATT, CDR2 SNEGSKA (reference sequence). Written as DNA, the CDR3 is TGCAGTGCTAGAGATCCACTAGCGGGAATGGGAAAGACCCAGTACTTC. It yields the protein CSARDPLAGMGKTQYF.

This clonotype was recorded at least ten times. V gene TRBV6-2 or TRBV6-3 combines with J gene TRBJ2-1, with D possibly matching TRBD2 (5 bases). Germline loops: CDR1 MNHEY, CDR2 SVGEGT. The CDR3 runs 13 residues. V dropped 2 bases and J dropped 3 bases, with 5 bases sitting between them. The DNA of the CDR3 is TGTGCCAGCAGTTACCGGGACTACAATGAGCAGTTCTTC. Protein product: CASSYRDYNEQFF.

This clonotype was seen ten or more times. The chain couples TRBV11-2 to TRBJ2-1, with 7 bases lining up with TRBD2. Trimming at V came to 3 bases and at J to 2 bases, leaving 4 bases not matched to a gene. Germline V gene sequence: CDR1 SGHAT, CDR2 FQNNGV. The CDR3 contains 15 residues. This CDR3 reads CASSLGGRAYNEQFF. The CDR3 DNA sequence: TGTGCCAGCAGCTTGGGTGGGAGGGCCTACAATGAGCAGTTCTTC.

The V call is TRBV9, the J call TRBJ2-1; maybe TRBD1 (6 bases). The germline V and J ends were trimmed by 4 bases and 8 bases, with 19 bases remaining between them. Germline CDR1 and CDR2: SGDLS and YYNGEE. CDR3 length: 15 amino acids. The CDR3 spells CASSPRTVSVDEQFF. The CDR3 coding sequence is TGTGCCAGCAGCCCCCGGACAGTTTCTGTCGATGAGCAGTTCTTC.

This chain links TRBV7-2 with TRBJ2-1, with unresolved D. CDR3 length equals 16 residues. Looked up from germline, CDR1 is SGHTA and CDR2 is FQGNSA. V was shortened by 0 bases and J by 6 bases, with 15 bases between the two germline ends. CDR3 sequence (DNA): TGTGCCAGCAGCTTAGCGGTGGGTAGGCCAATCAATGAGCAGTTCTTC. Translation: CASSLAVGRPINEQFF.

This clonotype came up a few times. V and J are TRBV11-2 and TRBJ1-2; D not certain. CDR3 length: 13 amino acids. V was pared by 4 bases and J by 8 bases, with 14 bases between. In germline, CDR1 is SGHAT, CDR2 FQNNGV. Here the CDR3 DNA reads TGTGCCAGCAGCTCACCTGGGAAGGGCGGCTACACCTTC. The encoded protein is CASSSPGKGGYTF. Complete variable domain (other parts from reference TRBV11-2 and TRBJ1-2): EAGVAQSPRYKIIEKRQSVAFWCNPISGHATLYWYQQILGQGPKLLIQFQNNGVVDDSQLPKDRFSAERLKGVDSTLKIQPAKLEDSAVYLCASSSPGKGGYTFGSGTRLTVV.

The chain has TRBV7-9 and TRBJ2-3, with no clear D. The V gene lost 5 bases and the J gene lost 4 bases, with 16 bases spanning the gap. The CDR3 loop spans 15 amino acids. Germline lookup yields CDR1 SEHNR and CDR2 FQNEAQ (reference sequence). The CDR3 reads CASSPPAGAADTQYF. CDR3 sequence (DNA): TGTGCCAGCAGCCCACCAGCAGGCGCGGCAGATACGCAGTATTTT.

This chain links TRBV19 with TRBJ2-2; TRBD2 agrees at 10 bases. Germline V gives CDR1 LNHDA, CDR2 SQIVND (reference sequence). The CDR3 covers 17 residues. Trimming removed 6 bases from V and 1 base from J; junction bases left unmatched: 8. The CDR3 nucleotides are TGTGCCAGTAGGACTTTAGCGGGAGGAGTGAACACCGGGGAGCTGTTTTTT. It translates to CASRTLAGGVNTGELFF.

V and J are TRBV19 and TRBJ2-2; no definite D call. With 3 bases removed from V and 4 bases from J, the gap between germline ends came to 6 bases. The CDR3 extends over 13 amino acids. Per germline, CDR1 LNHDA and CDR2 SQIVND (reference sequence). The CDR3 reads CASSIEVTGELFF. The CDR3 DNA follows: TGTGCCAGTAGTATTGAGGTCACCGGGGAGCTGTTTTTT.

A few counts support this clonotype. The J gene is TRBJ1-2, the V gene TRBV5-1, with a tentative D call TRBD1 (6 bases). CDR1 and CDR2 (germline): SGHRS, YFSETQ. V shed 4 bases and J shed 7 bases, with 20 bases lying between them. This CDR3 has 15 residues. CDR3 amino acids: CASSGNRNRASGYTF. The CDR3 DNA reads TGCGCCAGCAGCGGTAACAGGAACAGGGCTAGTGGCTACACCTTC. The variable domain in full, completed from reference TRBV5-1 and TRBJ1-2, reads KAGVTQTPRYLIKTRGQQVTLSCSPISGHRSVSWYQQTPGQGLQFLFEYFSETQRNKGNFPGRFSGRQFSNSRSEMNVSTLELGDSALYLCASSGNRNRASGYTFGSGTRLTVV.

The V gene is TRBV20-1, the J gene TRBJ1-6; possibly TRBD1 for D (5 bases). The V gene lost 2 bases and the J gene lost 0 bases, with 14 bases spanning the gap. Germline CDR1 DFQATT, CDR2 SNEGSKA (reference sequence). This CDR3 region has 17 residues. The CDR3, as DNA: TGCAGTGCTAGACAGGGATTAAGGAGCTCCTATAATTCACCCCTCCACTTT. The encoded protein is CSARQGLRSSYNSPLHF.

This rearrangement joins TRBV20-1 to TRBJ1-2; TRBD1 might be the D (5 bases). Trimming stripped 2 bases from V and 7 bases from J, with 20 bases between. CDR1 and CDR2 from the germline V gene are DFQATT and SNEGSKA (reference sequence). CDR3 length: 15 residues. The CDR3 protein is CSARTQSSGKAGYTF. CDR3 nucleotide sequence: TGCAGTGCTAGAACCCAATCCTCAGGGAAAGCTGGCTACACCTTC.

The rearrangement links TRBV29-1 to TRBJ2-7; D uncertain. The germline V and J ends were trimmed by 5 bases and 2 bases, with 10 bases remaining between them. The CDR3 covers 12 residues. The germline V gene encodes CDR1 SQVTM and CDR2 ANQGSEA. CDR3 protein: CSVSVGTYEQYF. DNA for the CDR3: TGCAGCGTTTCAGTAGGGACCTACGAGCAGTACTTC.

The rearrangement links TRBV20-1 to TRBJ2-5; 10 bases map to TRBD2. Germline V gene data show CDR1 as DFQATT and CDR2 as SNEGSKA (reference sequence). This CDR3 spans 16 amino acids. V lost 5 bases to trimming and J lost 3 bases; unmatched junction nucleotides: 12. CDR3 DNA sequence: TGCAGTGCTCCTCGACCGACTAGCGGGTGGGAAGAGACCCAGTACTTC. This encodes CSAPRPTSGWEETQYF.

In its sample, this clonotype was seen a few times. The rearrangement links TRBV24-1 to TRBJ2-1; tentatively, D is TRBD2 (5 bases). The CDR3 extends over 17 amino acids. Germline CDR1 reads KGHDR; CDR2 reads SFDVKD. Trimming took 2 bases from V and 0 from J, leaving 13 bases between them. DNA for the CDR3: TGTGCCACCAGTGATTCTCCCAGCGGTAGCTCCTACAATGAGCAGTTCTTC. This translates into CATSDSPSGSSYNEQFF.

The chain links TRBV28 to TRBJ2-7, with 15 bases aligning to TRBD2. J lost 0 bases, V lost 1 base, and 7 bases had no gene match. The CDR3 consists of 19 residues. The germline gives CDR1 MDHEN, CDR2 SYDVKM. The CDR3 protein is CASSLLGGTSGRSSYEQYF. The CDR3 region has the DNA TGTGCCAGCAGTTTATTAGGGGGGACTAGCGGGAGGAGCTCCTACGAGCAGTACTTC.

This clonotype has at least ten counts. This sequence joins TRBV6-1 and TRBJ1-2; no definite D call. In germline, CDR1 is MNHNS, CDR2 SASEGT. This CDR3 is 12 amino acids long. Trimming took off 4 bases at V and 4 bases at J, with 7 bases between the two ends. In nucleotides, the CDR3 is TGTGCCAGCAGTGTATCCCTCTATGGCTACACCTTC. Translation: CASSVSLYGYTF.

The genes are TRBV13 and TRBJ2-2, with unresolved D. This CDR3 is 12 amino acids long. Germline values: CDR1 PRHDT, CDR2 FYEKMQ (reference sequence). V lost 4 bases to trimming and J lost 6 bases, with 6 bases between them. CDR3 amino acids: CASSSYPGELFF. The CDR3 nucleotides are TGTGCCAGCAGCTCATATCCCGGGGAGCTGTTTTTT.

This clonotype was seen a few times. The chain uses TRBV4-1 and TRBJ2-1, with 7 nucleotides matching TRBD2. V trimming: 0 bases; J trimming: 8 bases; junction bases outside the gene matches: 7. The CDR3 has 15 residues. Germline assignment: CDR1 MGHRA and CDR2 YSYEKL. Written as DNA, the CDR3 is TGCGCCAGCAGCCAAGATCCTTACCTAGCGGATGAGCAGTTCTTC. Its translation: CASSQDPYLADEQFF.

In its sample, this clonotype was seen a few times. This chain links TRBV12-3 or TRBV12-4 with TRBJ2-2; D unclear. The CDR3 runs to 12 residues. The germline V and J ends were trimmed by 3 bases and 7 bases, with 6 bases remaining between them. In DNA form, the CDR3 reads TGTGCCAGCAGTTTGAAGGGCGGGGAGCTGTTTTTT. Translating gives CASSLKGGELFF.

There are many counts of this clonotype. This sequence joins TRBV7-2 and TRBJ1-5; TRBD1 matches at 8 bases. The CDR3 is 14 residues long. The V gene's germline CDR1 is SGHTA and CDR2 FQGNSA. V was pared by 4 bases and J by 3 bases, with 2 bases of the junction left unmatched. The CDR3 nucleotides are TGTGCCAGCAGCTGGACAGGGTCCAATCAGCCCCAGCATTTT. The encoded protein is CASSWTGSNQPQHF. Drawing the rest from reference TRBV7-2 and TRBJ1-5, the complete variable domain is GAGVSQSPSNKVTEKGKDVELRCDPISGHTALYWYRQSLGQGLEFLIYFQGNSAPDKSGLPSDRFSAERTGGSVSTLTIQRTQQEDSAVYLCASSWTGSNQPQHFGDGTRLSIL.